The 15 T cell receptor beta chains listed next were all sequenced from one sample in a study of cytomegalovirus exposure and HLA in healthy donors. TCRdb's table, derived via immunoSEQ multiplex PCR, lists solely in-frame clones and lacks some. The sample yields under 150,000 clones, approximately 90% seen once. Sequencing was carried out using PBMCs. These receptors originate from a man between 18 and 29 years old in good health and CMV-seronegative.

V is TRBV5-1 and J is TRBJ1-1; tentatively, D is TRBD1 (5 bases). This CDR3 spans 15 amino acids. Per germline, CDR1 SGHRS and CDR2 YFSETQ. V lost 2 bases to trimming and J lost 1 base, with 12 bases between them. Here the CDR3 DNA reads TGCGCCAGCAGCTTACAGGCAGGACGGAACACTGAAGCTTTCTTT. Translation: CASSLQAGRNTEAFF. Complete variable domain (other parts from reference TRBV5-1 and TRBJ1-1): KAGVTQTPRYLIKTRGQQVTLSCSPISGHRSVSWYQQTPGQGLQFLFEYFSETQRNKGNFPGRFSGRQFSNSRSEMNVSTLELGDSALYLCASSLQAGRNTEAFFGQGTRLTVV.

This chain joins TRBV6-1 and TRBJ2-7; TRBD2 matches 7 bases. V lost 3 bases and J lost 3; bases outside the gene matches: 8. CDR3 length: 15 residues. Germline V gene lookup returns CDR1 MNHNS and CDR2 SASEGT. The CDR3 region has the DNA TGTGCCAGCAGTGAGACTACTCAGCGGGGCTACGAGCAGTACGTC. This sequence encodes CASSETTQRGYEQYV.

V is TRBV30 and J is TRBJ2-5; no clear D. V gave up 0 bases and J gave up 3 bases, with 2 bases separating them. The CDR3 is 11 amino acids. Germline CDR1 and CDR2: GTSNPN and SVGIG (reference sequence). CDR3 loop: CAWSVKETQYF. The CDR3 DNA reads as TGTGCCTGGAGTGTTAAAGAGACCCAGTACTTC.

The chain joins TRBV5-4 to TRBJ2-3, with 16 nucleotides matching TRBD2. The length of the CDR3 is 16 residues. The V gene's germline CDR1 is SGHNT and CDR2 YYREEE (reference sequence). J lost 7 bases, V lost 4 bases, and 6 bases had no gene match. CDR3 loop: CASSPAGLAGGNTQYF. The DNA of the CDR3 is TGTGCCAGCAGCCCGGCGGGACTAGCGGGGGGGAATACGCAGTATTTT.

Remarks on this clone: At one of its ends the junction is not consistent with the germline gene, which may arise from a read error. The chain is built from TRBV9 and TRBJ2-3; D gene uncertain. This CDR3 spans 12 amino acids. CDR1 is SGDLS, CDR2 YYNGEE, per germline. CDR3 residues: CASSVGTETQYF. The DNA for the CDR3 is TGTGCCAGCAGCGTTGGTACAGAAACGCAGTATTTT.

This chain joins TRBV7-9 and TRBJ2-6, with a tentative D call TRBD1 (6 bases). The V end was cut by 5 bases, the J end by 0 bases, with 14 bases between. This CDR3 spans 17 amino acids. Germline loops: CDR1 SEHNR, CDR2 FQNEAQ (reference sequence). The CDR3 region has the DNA TGTGCCAGCAGCCCGCAGGGGCGCCCCTCTGGGGCCAACGTCCTGACTTTC. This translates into CASSPQGRPSGANVLTF.

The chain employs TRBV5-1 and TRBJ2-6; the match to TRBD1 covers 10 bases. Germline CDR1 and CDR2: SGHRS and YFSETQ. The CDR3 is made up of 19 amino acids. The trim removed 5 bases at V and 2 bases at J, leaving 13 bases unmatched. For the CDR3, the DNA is TGCGCCAGCAGGACCGGGACAGGGGTTGATAAACCTGGGGCCAACGTCCTGACTTTC. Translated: CASRTGTGVDKPGANVLTF.

Written as DNA, the CDR3 is TGTGCCAGCAGCCAAACAGGGGGTGATCAGCCCCAGCATTTT. This gives the protein CASSQTGGDQPQHF. V gene TRBV4-2 combines with J gene TRBJ1-5; 8 bases match TRBD1. CDR3 length equals 14 residues. Germline V CDR1 and CDR2: LGHNA, YNFKEQ. Trimming cost V 2 bases and J 5 bases; bases outside gene matches: 2.

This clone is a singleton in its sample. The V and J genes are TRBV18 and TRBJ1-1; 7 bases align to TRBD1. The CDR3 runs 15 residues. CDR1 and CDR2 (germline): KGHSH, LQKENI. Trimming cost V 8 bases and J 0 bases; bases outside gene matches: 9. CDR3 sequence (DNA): TGTGCCAGCCAGGGGACAGCCGTTATGAACACTGAAGCTTTCTTT. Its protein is CASQGTAVMNTEAFF.

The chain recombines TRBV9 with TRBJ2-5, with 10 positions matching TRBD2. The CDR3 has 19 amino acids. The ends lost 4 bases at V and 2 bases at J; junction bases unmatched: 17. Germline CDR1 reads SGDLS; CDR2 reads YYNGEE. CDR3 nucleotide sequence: TGTGCCAGCAGCACGAGCCGCTCCTTAGCGGGAGGATTTCAAGAGACCCAGTACTTC. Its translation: CASSTSRSLAGGFQETQYF.

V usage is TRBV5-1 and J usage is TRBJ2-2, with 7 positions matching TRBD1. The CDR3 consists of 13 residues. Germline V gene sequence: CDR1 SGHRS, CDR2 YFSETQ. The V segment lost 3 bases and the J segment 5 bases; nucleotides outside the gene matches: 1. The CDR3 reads CASSSQGTGELFF. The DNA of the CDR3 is TGCGCCAGCAGCTCACAGGGGACCGGGGAGCTGTTTTTT. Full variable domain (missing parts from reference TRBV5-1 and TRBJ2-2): KAGVTQTPRYLIKTRGQQVTLSCSPISGHRSVSWYQQTPGQGLQFLFEYFSETQRNKGNFPGRFSGRQFSNSRSEMNVSTLELGDSALYLCASSSQGTGELFFGEGSRLTVL.

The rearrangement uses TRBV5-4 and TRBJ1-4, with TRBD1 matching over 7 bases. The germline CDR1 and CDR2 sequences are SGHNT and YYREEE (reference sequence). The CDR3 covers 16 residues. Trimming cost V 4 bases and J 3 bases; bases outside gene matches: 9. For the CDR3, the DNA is TGTGCCAGCAGCCAAGGGACAGCCCTTTCTAATGAAAAACTGTTTTTT. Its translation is CASSQGTALSNEKLFF.

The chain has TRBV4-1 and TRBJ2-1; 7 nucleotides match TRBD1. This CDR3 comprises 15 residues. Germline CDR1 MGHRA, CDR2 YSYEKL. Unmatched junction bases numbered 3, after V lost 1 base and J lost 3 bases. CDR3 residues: CASSQGDSNYNEQFF. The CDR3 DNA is TGCGCCAGCAGCCAAGGGGACAGCAACTACAATGAGCAGTTCTTC.

CDR3 in amino acids: CAISEGQGLYEQYV. The CDR3 nucleotides read TGTGCCATCAGTGAAGGACAGGGGTTATACGAGCAGTACGTC. The chain employs TRBV10-3 and TRBJ2-7, with 9 positions matching TRBD1. J was trimmed by 4 bases and V by 3 bases; bases with no gene match: 4. CDR3 length equals 14 residues. Germline V gene lookup returns CDR1 ENHRY and CDR2 SYGVKD.

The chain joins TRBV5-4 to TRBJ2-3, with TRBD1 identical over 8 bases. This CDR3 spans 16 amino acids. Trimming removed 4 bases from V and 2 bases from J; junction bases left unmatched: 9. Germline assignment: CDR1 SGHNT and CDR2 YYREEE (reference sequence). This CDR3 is CASSPGQGLYTDTQYF. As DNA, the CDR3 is TGTGCCAGCAGCCCCGGACAGGGCCTTTACACAGATACGCAGTATTTT.